The 6 T cell receptor beta chains in this list originate from one sample, sequenced in a study of T cells after yellow fever vaccination. TCRdb called the 5' RACE reads again in MiXCR, with one record for every CDR3 protein. This sample has hundreds of thousands of distinct CDR3 sequences, with less than 20% found just once. Material: PBMCs, obtained less than 6 days after the first yellow fever vaccination. All receptors derive from a man aged 18 to 30 who received the YFV17D yellow fever vaccine.

About this clonotype: Compared with germline, one end of the junction differs, possibly owing to a read error. The chain carries TRBV4-3 and TRBJ2-2; 7 positions agree with TRBD1. The CDR3 spans 15 residues. Germline V gene lookup returns CDR1 LGHNA and CDR2 YSLEER. CDR3 bases: TGCGCCAGCAGCCAAGAGACAGGGTCGGCCGGGGAGCTGTATTTT. Its protein is CASSQETGSAGELYF.

There are a few counts of this clonotype. The V and J genes are TRBV6-1 and TRBJ2-7; D may match TRBD1 or TRBD2 (5 bases each). Germline V gene sequence: CDR1 MNHNS, CDR2 SASEGT. Trimming removed 6 bases from V and 2 bases from J, with 11 bases in between. The CDR3 runs 13 residues. CDR3 residues: CASRTGTAYEQYF. The CDR3 DNA is TGTGCCAGCAGGACCGGGACGGCCTACGAGCAGTACTTC.

The J gene is TRBJ2-3, the V gene TRBV10-3; D not certain. The V and J ends lost 0 bases and 1 base respectively, with 8 bases between them. The germline CDR1 and CDR2 sequences are ENHRY and SYGVKD. This CDR3 has 15 residues. In DNA form, the CDR3 reads TGTGCCATCAGTGAGTCAGGGATAGGCACAGATACGCAGTATTTT. This translates into CAISESGIGTDTQYF.

This chain joins TRBV20-1 and TRBJ1-1; perhaps TRBD1 as D (5 bases). There are 12 residues in the CDR3. Germline V gene sequence: CDR1 DFQATT, CDR2 SNEGSKA (reference sequence). V shed 7 bases and J shed 5 bases, with 14 bases lying between them. The CDR3: CSGGGFRTEAFF. Written as DNA, the CDR3 is TGCAGTGGGGGGGGTTTTAGGACTGAAGCTTTCTTT.

J is TRBJ2-3 and V is TRBV6-5; D not certain. CDR1 and CDR2 from the germline V gene are MNHEY and SVGAGI. The CDR3 spans 15 residues. Trimming removed 0 bases at V and 1 base at J, with 8 bases between. The CDR3 nucleotides read TGTGCCAGCAGTTACTCACCTCCAGGCACAGATACGCAGTATTTT. Translated: CASSYSPPGTDTQYF.

The chain has TRBV6-2 or TRBV6-3 and TRBJ2-7; TRBD1 agrees at 8 bases. The CDR3 totals 13 residues. Trimming took 6 bases from V and 6 from J; bases not matched to a gene: 7. The V gene's germline CDR1 is MNHEY and CDR2 SVGEGT. The CDR3 is CASSSDRGGEQYV. The CDR3, as DNA: TGTGCCAGCAGCTCAGACAGGGGAGGCGAGCAGTACGTC.